A selection of T cell receptor beta chains follows, all from one sample in a study of cytomegalovirus exposure and HLA in healthy donors. This table comes from immunoSEQ multiplex PCR, and its TCRdb copy is limited to in-frame clones, with some not included. The sample has under 120,000 clones; approximately 79% are singletons. Sequenced: PBMCs. The receptors come from a woman in her thirties or forties in good health and CMV-seronegative. CDR3s include the opening cysteine and the closing phenylalanine or tryptophan. Each record gives: V gene, clone size, J gene, D gene, CDR3 DNA, CDR3 protein. The D gene is left open where the match is weak. A row's size may be missing; if present it is once, few, many or a size class.

>TRBV6-5|NA|TRBJ2-1|TRBD1
TGTGCCAGCAGTTACTCGCAGGGGGCGCGAAATGAGCAGTTCTTC
CASSYSQGARNEQFF
>TRBV6-5|few|TRBJ1-1|NA
TGTGCCAGCACCCTAGGGGTGAACACTGAAGCTTTCTTT
CASTLGVNTEAFF
>TRBV5-1|NA|TRBJ2-5|NA
TGCGCCAGCAGCTTGGGATACAGGGAGTCAGGGGAGAACCAGTACTTC
CASSLGYRESGENQYF
>TRBV27|NA|TRBJ2-2|NA
TGTGCCAGCACCCATGCCAGGAACACCGGGGAGCTGTTTTTT
CASTHARNTGELFF
>TRBV19|NA|TRBJ1-1|NA
TGTGCCAGTAGTCCTGGACAGAGAGAAGCTTTCTTT
CASSPGQREAFF
>TRBV19|few|TRBJ2-7|TRBD1
TGTGCCAGTAGTACCCGGACAGGGGGCGAGCAGTACTTC
CASSTRTGGEQYF
>TRBV30|few|TRBJ1-3|NA
TGTGCCTGGAGTTTCACAGTCTCTGGAAACACCATATATTTT
CAWSFTVSGNTIYF
>TRBV25-1|few|TRBJ2-1|TRBD2
TGTGCCAGCAGTGGAGGACTTAGCGGGGCGAGCTCCTACAATGAGCAGTTCTTC
CASSGGLSGASSYNEQFF
>TRBV27|few|TRBJ2-5|NA
TGTGCCAGCCGTGGGGGCAGGGCCGCAGAGACCCAGTACTTC
CASRGGRAAETQYF
>TRBV18|NA|TRBJ1-5|NA
TGTGCCAGCTCACCACCGGGGGGACAGCCCCAGCATTTT
CASSPPGGQPQHF
>TRBV19|few|TRBJ2-3|TRBD2
TGTGCCAGTAGCATTCTAGCGGGGGACGTCACAGATACGCAGTATTTT
CASSILAGDVTDTQYF
>TRBV6-6|NA|TRBJ1-2|NA
TGTGCCAGCAGTCTAACCTATGGCTACACCTTC
CASSLTYGYTF
>TRBV29-1|NA|TRBJ2-2|NA
TGCAGCGTTGCGATTGGCCTGACCGGGGAGCTGTTTTTT
CSVAIGLTGELFF
>TRBV2|NA|TRBJ2-3|TRBD2
TGTGCCAGCAGTTCGACTAGCGGGGCTAGCACAGATACGCAGTATTTT
CASSSTSGASTDTQYF
>TRBV11-2|once|TRBJ2-1|NA
TGTGCCAGCAGCTTAGTAGGCGTGGTAGCGGACAATGAGCAGTTCTTC
CASSLVGVVADNEQFF
>TRBV28|NA|TRBJ1-1|NA
TGTGCCAGCAGTCCCATTTTGGAGGAAAACACTGAAGCTTTCTTT
CASSPILEENTEAFF
>TRBV19|NA|TRBJ2-7|TRBD1
TGTGCCAGTAGTATCCAGCGACAGGGTTACTACGAGCAGTACTTC
CASSIQRQGYYEQYF
>TRBV2|NA|TRBJ2-7|TRBD1
TGTGCCAGCAGTTTCGACAGGGGGCCCTACGAGCAGTACTTC
CASSFDRGPYEQYF
>TRBV7-8|NA|TRBJ1-4|NA
TGTGCCAGCAGCTCCACATCAGCTAATGAAAAACTGTTTTTT
CASSSTSANEKLFF
>TRBV14|NA|TRBJ2-5|TRBD1
TGTGCCAGCAGCCAAGCATCGGACAGGGGAGGAGAGACCCAGTACTTC
CASSQASDRGGETQYF
>TRBV29-1|NA|TRBJ2-1|NA
TGCAGCGCCCGGGACTCACCCTACAATGAGCAGTTCTTC
CSARDSPYNEQFF
>TRBV27|NA|TRBJ2-3|TRBD2
TGTGCCAGCAGTTTATCGGGGACTAGCGGACTCACAGATACGCAGTATTTT
CASSLSGTSGLTDTQYF
>TRBV30|few|TRBJ2-4|NA
TGTGCCTGGAGTGTACAGGGCTCAGGGGCCAAAAACATTCAGTACTTC
CAWSVQGSGAKNIQYF
>TRBV7-2|NA|TRBJ2-2|TRBD1
TGTGCCAGCGGTGAGCAGGGGGACACCGGGGAGCTGTTTTTT
CASGEQGDTGELFF
>TRBV5-1|NA|TRBJ1-4|TRBD1
TGCGCCAGCAGCTCTGGGACAGAGATTAATGAAAAACTGTTTTTT
CASSSGTEINEKLFF
>TRBV10-1|NA|TRBJ1-1|TRBD1
TGCGCCAGCAGCCGGACAGGGGTTCGGTATGCTGAAGCTTTCTTT
CASSRTGVRYAEAFF
>TRBV28|once|TRBJ2-7|TRBD2
TGTGCCAGCAGAGACCTTAGCGGGAGCCCACTCTACGAGCAGTACTTC
CASRDLSGSPLYEQYF
>TRBV7-6|NA|TRBJ1-6|NA
TGTGCCAGCAGCTTACAAGGGGTCTCCTATAATTCACCCCTCCACTTT
CASSLQGVSYNSPLHF
>TRBV6-5|NA|TRBJ1-2|NA
TGTGCCAGCAAGGTGGGGGGGAGTAGGCTCTATGGCTACACCTTC
CASKVGGSRLYGYTF
>TRBV10-3|NA|TRBJ2-3|TRBD2
TGTGCCATCAGTACTGGACTAGCGGGAGATTACACAGATACGCAGTATTTT
CAISTGLAGDYTDTQYF
>TRBV7-8|NA|TRBJ2-7|TRBD2
TGTGCCAGCAGCTTGCGGGAGGGCCTGTACGAGCAGTACTTC
CASSLREGLYEQYF
>TRBV30|NA|TRBJ2-5|TRBD1
TGTGCCTGTCGGGGGGGGACAGGGGGACCAGAGACCCAGTACTTC
CACRGGTGGPETQYF